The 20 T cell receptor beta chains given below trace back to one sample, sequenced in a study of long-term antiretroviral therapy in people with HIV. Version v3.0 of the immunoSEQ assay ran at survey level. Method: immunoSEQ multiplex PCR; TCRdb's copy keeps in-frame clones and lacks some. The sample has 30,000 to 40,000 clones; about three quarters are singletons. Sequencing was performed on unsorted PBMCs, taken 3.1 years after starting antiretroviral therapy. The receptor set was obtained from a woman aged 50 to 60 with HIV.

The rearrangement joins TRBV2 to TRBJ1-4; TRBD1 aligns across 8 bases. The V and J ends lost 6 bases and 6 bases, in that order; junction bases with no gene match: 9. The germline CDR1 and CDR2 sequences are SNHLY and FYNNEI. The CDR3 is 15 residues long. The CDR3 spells CASSTQGEGDEKLFF. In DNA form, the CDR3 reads TGTGCCAGCAGCACACAGGGGGAGGGGGATGAAAAACTGTTTTTT.

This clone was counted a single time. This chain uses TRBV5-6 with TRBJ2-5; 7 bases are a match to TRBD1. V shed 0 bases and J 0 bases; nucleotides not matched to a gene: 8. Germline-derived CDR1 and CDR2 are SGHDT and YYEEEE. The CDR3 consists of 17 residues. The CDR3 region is CASSLVAGTVYQETQYF. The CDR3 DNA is TGTGCCAGCAGCTTGGTGGCCGGGACAGTCTACCAAGAGACCCAGTACTTC.

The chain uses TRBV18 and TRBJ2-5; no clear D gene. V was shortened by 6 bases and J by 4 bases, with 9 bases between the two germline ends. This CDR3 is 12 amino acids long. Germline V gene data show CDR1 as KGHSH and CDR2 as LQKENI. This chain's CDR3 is CASSRMGETQYF. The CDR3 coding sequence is TGTGCCAGCTCCAGGATGGGAGAGACCCAGTACTTC.

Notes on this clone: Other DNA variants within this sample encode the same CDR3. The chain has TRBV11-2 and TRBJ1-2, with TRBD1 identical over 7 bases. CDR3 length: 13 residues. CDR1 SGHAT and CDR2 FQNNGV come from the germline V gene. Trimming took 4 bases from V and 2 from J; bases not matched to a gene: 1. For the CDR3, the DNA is TGTGCCAGCAGCTCGACAGGGAACTATGGCTACACCTTC. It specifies CASSSTGNYGYTF.

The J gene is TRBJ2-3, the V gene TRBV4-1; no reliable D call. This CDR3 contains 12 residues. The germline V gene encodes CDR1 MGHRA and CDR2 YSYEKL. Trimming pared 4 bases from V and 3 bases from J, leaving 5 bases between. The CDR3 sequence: CASSLGTDTQYF. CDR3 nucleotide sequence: TGCGCCAGCAGCCTGGGAACAGATACGCAGTATTTT.

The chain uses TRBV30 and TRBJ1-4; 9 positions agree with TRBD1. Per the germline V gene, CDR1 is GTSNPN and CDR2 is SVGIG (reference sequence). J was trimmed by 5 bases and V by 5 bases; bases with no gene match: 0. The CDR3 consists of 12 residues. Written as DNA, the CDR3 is TGTGCCTGGGGACAGGGGAATGAAAAACTGTTTTTT. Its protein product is CAWGQGNEKLFF.

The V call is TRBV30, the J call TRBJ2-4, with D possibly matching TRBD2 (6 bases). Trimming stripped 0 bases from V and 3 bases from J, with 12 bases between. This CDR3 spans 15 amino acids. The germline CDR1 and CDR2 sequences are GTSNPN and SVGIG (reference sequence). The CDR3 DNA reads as TGTGCCTGGAGTGTAGCCTGGGGGGTCAAAAACATTCAGTACTTC. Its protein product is CAWSVAWGVKNIQYF.

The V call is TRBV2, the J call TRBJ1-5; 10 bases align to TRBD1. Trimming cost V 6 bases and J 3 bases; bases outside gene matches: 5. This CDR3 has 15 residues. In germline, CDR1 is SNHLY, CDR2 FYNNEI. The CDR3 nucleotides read TGTGCCAGCAGGGGGACAGGGGCCCCCAATCAGCCCCAGCATTTT. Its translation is CASRGTGAPNQPQHF.

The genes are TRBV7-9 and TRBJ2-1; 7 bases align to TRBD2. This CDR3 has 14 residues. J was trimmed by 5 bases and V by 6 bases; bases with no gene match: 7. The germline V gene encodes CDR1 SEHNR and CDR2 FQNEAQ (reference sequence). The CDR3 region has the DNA TGTGCCAGCAGTTTGACTAGCCGGAACAATGAGCAGTTCTTC. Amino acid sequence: CASSLTSRNNEQFF.

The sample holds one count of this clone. The CDR3 DNA is TGTGCCAGCAGCCTTACTAGAAGGAGGAACACCGGGGAGCTGTTTTTT. This gives the protein CASSLTRRRNTGELFF. The rearrangement joins TRBV7-9 to TRBJ2-2, with D perhaps matching TRBD2 (5 bases). Per germline, CDR1 SEHNR and CDR2 FQNEAQ (reference sequence). The CDR3 spans 16 residues. V lost 5 bases and J lost 1, with 14 bases in between. The variable domain in full, completed from reference TRBV7-9 and TRBJ2-2, reads DTGVSQNPRHKITKRGQNVTFRCDPISEHNRLYWYRQTLGQGPEFLTYFQNEAQLEKSRLLSDRFSAERPKGSFSTLEIQRTEQGDSAMYLCASSLTRRRNTGELFFGEGSRLTVL.

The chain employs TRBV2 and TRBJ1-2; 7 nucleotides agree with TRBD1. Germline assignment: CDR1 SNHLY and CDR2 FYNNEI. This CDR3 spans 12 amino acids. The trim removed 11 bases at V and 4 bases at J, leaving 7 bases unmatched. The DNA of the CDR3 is TGTGCCGAACAGGGGACATCCTATGGCTACACCTTC. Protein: CAEQGTSYGYTF.

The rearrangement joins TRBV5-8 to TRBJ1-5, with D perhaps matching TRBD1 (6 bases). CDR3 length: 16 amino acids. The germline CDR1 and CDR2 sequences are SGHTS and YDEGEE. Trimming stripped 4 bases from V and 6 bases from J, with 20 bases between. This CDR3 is CASSDNLGGLTQPQHF. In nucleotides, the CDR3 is TGTGCCAGCAGCGATAACCTCGGGGGCTTGACTCAGCCCCAGCATTTT.

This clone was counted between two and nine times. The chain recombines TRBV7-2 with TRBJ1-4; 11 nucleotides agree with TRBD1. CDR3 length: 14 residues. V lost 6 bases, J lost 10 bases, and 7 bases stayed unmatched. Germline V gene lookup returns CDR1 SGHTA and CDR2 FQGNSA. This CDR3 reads CASSRDRGSRKLFF. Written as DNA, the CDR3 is TGTGCCAGCAGTCGGGACAGGGGGTCGAGAAAACTGTTTTTT.

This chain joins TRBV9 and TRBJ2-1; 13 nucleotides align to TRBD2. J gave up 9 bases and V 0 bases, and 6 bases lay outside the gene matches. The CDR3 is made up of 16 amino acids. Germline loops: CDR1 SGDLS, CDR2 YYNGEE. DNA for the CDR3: TGTGCCAGCAGCGTAGTACTAGCGGGGGGGCCCGGTGAGCAGTTCTTC. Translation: CASSVVLAGGPGEQFF.

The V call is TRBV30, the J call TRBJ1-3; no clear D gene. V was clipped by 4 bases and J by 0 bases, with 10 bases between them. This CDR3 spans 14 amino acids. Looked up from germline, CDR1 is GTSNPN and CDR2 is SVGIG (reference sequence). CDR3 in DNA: TGTGCCTGGAATCGACGGCTCTCTGGAAACACCATATATTTT. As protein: CAWNRRLSGNTIYF.

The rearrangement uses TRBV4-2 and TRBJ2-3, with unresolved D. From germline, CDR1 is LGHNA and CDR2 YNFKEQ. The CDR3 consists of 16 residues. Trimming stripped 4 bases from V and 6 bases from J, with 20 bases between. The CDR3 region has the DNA TGTGCCAGCAGCCTTATGCCCGACGTAGTGTCCGATACGCAGTATTTT. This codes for CASSLMPDVVSDTQYF.

As DNA, the CDR3 is TGTGCCAGTAGTATAGATTTTCTAGCACCTTATAGCAATCAGCCCCAGCATTTT. Its protein is CASSIDFLAPYSNQPQHF. The chain has TRBV19 and TRBJ1-5; D unresolved. Germline-derived CDR1 and CDR2 are LNHDA and SQIVND (reference sequence). V shed 0 bases and J shed 0 bases, with 15 bases lying between them. The CDR3 loop spans 18 amino acids.

The CDR3 reads CASSLAVANEKLFF. As DNA, the CDR3 is TGCGCCAGCAGCTTGGCGGTTGCTAATGAAAAACTGTTTTTT. The V call is TRBV5-1, the J call TRBJ1-4, with D hard to call. This CDR3 spans 14 amino acids. Germline V gives CDR1 SGHRS, CDR2 YFSETQ. The germline V and J ends were trimmed by 0 bases and 3 bases, with 6 bases remaining between them.

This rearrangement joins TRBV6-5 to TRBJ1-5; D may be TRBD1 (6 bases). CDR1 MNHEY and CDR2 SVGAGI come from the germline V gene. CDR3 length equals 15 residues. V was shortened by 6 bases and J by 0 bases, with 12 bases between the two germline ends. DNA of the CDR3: TGTGCCAGCAGCCGGGGACACTATAGCAATCAGCCCCAGCATTTT. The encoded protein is CASSRGHYSNQPQHF.

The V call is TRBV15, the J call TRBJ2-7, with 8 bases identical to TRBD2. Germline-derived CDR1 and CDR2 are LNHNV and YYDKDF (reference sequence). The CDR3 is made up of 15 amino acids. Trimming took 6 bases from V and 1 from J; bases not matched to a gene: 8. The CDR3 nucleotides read TGTGCCACCAGTCCGGGAGGGGGACGGTCCTACGAGCAGTACGTC. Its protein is CATSPGGGRSYEQYV.